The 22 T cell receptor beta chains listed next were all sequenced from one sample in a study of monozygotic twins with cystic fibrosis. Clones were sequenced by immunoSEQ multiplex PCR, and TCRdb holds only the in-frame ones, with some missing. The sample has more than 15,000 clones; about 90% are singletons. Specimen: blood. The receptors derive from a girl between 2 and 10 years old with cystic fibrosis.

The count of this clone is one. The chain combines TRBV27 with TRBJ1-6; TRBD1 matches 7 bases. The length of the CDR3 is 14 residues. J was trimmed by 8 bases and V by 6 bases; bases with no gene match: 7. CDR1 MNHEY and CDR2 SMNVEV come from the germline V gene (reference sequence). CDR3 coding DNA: TGTGCCAGCAGCCTGACAGGGCGGGATTCACCCCTCCACTTT. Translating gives CASSLTGRDSPLHF.

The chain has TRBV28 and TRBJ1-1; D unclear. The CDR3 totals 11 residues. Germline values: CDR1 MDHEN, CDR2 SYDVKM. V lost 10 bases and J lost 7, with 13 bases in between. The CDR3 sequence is CAIHGGVEAFF. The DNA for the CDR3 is TGTGCCATCCACGGCGGGGTTGAAGCTTTCTTT.

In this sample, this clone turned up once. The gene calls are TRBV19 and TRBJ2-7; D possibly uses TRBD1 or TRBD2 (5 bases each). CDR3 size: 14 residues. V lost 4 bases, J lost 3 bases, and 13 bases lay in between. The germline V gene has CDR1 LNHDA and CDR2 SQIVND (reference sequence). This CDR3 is CASSTGTANYEQYF. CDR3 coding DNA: TGTGCCAGTAGTACCGGGACGGCAAACTACGAGCAGTACTTC.

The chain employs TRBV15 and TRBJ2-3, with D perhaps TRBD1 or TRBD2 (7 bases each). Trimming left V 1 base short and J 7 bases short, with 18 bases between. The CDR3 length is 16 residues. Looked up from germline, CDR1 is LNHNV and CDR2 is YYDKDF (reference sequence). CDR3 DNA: TGTGCCACCAGCAGAGGACAGGGCGGGAGAGGGAATACGCAGTATTTT. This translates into CATSRGQGGRGNTQYF.

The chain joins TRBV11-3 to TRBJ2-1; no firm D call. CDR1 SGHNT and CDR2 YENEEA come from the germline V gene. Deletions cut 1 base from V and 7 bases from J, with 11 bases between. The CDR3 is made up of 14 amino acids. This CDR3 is CASSLGAPTNEQFF. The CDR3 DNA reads TGTGCCAGCAGCTTAGGGGCCCCTACGAATGAGCAGTTCTTC.

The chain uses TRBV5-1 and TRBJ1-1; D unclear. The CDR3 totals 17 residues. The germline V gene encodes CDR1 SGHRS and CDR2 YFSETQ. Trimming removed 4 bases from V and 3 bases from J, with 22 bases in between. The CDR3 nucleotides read TGCGCCAGCAGCAGGGAGGCATCCCGTCTTGTGGACACTGAAGCTTTCTTT. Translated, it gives CASSREASRLVDTEAFF.

CDR3 amino acids: CASSPGTGVNNEQFF. The CDR3 coding sequence is TGTGCCAGCAGCCCCGGGACAGGGGTGAATAATGAGCAGTTCTTC. This rearrangement joins TRBV13 to TRBJ2-1; TRBD1 aligns across 10 bases. In germline, CDR1 is PRHDT, CDR2 FYEKMQ (reference sequence). This CDR3 region has 15 residues. Trimming cost V 5 bases and J 7 bases; bases outside gene matches: 8.

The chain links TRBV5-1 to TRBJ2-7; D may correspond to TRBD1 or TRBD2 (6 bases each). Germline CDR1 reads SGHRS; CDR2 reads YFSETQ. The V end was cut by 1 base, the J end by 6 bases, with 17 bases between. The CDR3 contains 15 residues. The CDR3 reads CASSLYSGGFGEQYF. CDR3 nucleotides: TGCGCCAGCAGCTTGTATTCCGGGGGCTTCGGCGAGCAGTACTTC.

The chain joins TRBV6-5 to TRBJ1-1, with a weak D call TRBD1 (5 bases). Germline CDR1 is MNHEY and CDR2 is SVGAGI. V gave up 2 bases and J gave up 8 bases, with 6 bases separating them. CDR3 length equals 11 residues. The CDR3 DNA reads TGTGCCAGCAGTTACGGGACGGAAGCTTTCTTT. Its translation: CASSYGTEAFF.

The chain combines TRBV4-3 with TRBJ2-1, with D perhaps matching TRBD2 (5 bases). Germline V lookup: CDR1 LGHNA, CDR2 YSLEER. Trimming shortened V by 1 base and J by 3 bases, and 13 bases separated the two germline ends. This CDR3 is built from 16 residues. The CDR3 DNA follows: TGCGCCAGCAGCCAAGCCTGGGTGGGAGACTACAATGAGCAGTTCTTC. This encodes CASSQAWVGDYNEQFF.

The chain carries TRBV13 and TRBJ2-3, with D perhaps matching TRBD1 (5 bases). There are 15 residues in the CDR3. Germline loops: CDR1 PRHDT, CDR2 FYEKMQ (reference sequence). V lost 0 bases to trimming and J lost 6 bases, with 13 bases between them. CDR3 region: CASSLGAQGRDTQYF. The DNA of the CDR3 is TGTGCCAGCAGCTTAGGAGCTCAGGGAAGGGATACGCAGTATTTT. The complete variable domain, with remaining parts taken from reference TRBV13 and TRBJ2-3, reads AAGVIQSPRHLIKEKRETATLKCYPIPRHDTVYWYQQGPGQDPQFLISFYEKMQSDKGSIPDRFSAQQFSDYHSELNMSSLELGDSALYFCASSLGAQGRDTQYFGPGTRLTVL.

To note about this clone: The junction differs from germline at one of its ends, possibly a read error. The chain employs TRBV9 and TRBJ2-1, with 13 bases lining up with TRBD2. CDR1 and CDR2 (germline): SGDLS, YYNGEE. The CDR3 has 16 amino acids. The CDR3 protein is CASSVDSGLAGVNRVF. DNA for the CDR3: TGTGCCAGCAGCGTAGATTCTGGACTAGCGGGAGTTAATCGGGTCTTC.

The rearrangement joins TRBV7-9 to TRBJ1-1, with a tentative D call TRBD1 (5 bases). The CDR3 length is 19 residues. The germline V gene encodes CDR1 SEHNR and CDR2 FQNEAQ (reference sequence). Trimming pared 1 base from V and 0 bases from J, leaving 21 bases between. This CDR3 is CASSLGARAGPGVNTEAFF. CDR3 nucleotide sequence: TGTGCCAGCAGCTTAGGTGCACGGGCAGGACCGGGGGTGAACACTGAAGCTTTCTTT.

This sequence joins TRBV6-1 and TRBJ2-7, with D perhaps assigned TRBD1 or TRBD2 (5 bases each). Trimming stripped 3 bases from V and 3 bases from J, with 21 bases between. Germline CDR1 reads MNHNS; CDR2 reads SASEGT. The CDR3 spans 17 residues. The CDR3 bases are TGTGCCAGCAGTGAGTTGAGCGGACAAAGACTGGTCTACGAGCAGTACTTC. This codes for CASSELSGQRLVYEQYF.

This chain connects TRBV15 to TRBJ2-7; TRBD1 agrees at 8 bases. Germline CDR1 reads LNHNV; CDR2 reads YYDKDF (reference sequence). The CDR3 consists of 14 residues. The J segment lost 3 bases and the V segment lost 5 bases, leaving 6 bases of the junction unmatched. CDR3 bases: TGTGCCACCAGCGGGGGACAGGACCTCTACGAGCAGTACTTC. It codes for CATSGGQDLYEQYF.

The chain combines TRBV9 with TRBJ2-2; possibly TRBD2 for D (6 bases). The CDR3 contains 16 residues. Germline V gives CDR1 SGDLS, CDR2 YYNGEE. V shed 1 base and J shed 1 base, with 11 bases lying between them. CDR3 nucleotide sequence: TGTGCCAGCAGCGTATTCGGCGGGAAGAACACCGGGGAGCTGTTTTTT. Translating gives CASSVFGGKNTGELFF.

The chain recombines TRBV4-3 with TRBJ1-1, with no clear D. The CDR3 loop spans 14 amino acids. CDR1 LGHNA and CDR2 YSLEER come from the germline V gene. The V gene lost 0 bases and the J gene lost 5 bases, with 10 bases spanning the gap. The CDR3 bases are TGCGCCAGCAGCCAAGATTTTCCCGGGACTGAAGCTTTCTTT. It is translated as CASSQDFPGTEAFF.

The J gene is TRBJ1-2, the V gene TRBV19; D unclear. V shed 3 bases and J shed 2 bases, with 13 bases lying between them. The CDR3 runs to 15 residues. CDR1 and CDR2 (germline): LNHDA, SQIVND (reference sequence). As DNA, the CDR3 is TGTGCCAGTAGTATGGAAGGGCGTCCGAACTATGGCTACACCTTC. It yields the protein CASSMEGRPNYGYTF.

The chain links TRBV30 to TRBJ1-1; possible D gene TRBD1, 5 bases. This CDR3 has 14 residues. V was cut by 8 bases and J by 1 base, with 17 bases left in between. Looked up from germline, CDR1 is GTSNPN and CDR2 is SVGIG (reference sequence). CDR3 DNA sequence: TGTGCCGGTGAATGGGGGAGGGGGAACACTGAAGCTTTCTTT. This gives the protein CAGEWGRGNTEAFF.

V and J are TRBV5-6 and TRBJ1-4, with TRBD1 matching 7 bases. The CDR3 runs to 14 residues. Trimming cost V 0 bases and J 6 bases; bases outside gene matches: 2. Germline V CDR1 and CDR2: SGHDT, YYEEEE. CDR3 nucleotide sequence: TGTGCCAGCAGCTTGGCAGGGGGGCATGAAAAACTGTTTTTT. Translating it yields CASSLAGGHEKLFF.

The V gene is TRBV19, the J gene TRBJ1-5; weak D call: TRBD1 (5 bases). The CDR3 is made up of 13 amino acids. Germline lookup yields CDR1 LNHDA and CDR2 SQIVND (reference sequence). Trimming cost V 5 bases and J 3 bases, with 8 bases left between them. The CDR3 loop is CASSDRYNQPQHF. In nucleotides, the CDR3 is TGTGCCAGTAGTGACAGATACAATCAGCCCCAGCATTTT.

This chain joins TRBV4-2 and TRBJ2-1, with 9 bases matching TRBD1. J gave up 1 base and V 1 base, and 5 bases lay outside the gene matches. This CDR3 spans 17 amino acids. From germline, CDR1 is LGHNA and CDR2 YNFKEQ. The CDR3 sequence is CASSQATGTGSYNEQFF. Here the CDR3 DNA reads TGTGCCAGCAGCCAAGCCACCGGGACAGGGTCCTACAATGAGCAGTTCTTC.